A single sample gave rise to the 10 T cell receptor beta chains below, sequenced in a study of shared clonotypes between healthy human individuals (dated by TCRdb to 2018 to 2021). Libraries were prepared through the immunoSEQ multiplex PCR assay. TCRdb took over this immuneACCESS table, retaining in-frame rearrangements with V and J assigned. Such tables are incomplete; in checked studies, under half of the missing clones stem from an unresolved V gene, and the remainder is unexplained. The sample contains around 200,000 clones, about 68% of them found a single time. Of the sample, 8.5% to 12% falls within the top ten clones. Material: memory CD4+ T cells sorted from blood. The sample's cell subset or site, from its label and the paper: CD45RA-negative fraction. The receptors shown here come from a man in his thirties or forties in good health.

The J gene is TRBJ1-2, the V gene TRBV6-5; D gene unclear. The CDR3 contains 16 residues. CDR1 is MNHEY and CDR2 is SVGAGI in the germline V gene. Trimming stripped 0 bases from V and 2 bases from J, with 13 bases between. As DNA, the CDR3 is TGTGCCAGCAGTTACTCGATCCCGGACGGCAACTATGGCTACACCTTC. Its translation is CASSYSIPDGNYGYTF.

This clone occurred a few times. The rearrangement joins TRBV2 to TRBJ2-5, with D unclear. Germline loops: CDR1 SNHLY, CDR2 FYNNEI. The CDR3 sequence is 13 residues long. V was shortened by 3 bases and J by 5 bases, with 10 bases between the two germline ends. In DNA, the CDR3 is TGTGCCAGCAGTGAGGCCGGGTTTGAGACCCAGTACTTC. Translation gives CASSEAGFETQYF.

This chain uses TRBV5-1 with TRBJ2-7; weak D call: TRBD1 (6 bases). V dropped 2 bases and J dropped 4 bases, with 16 bases sitting between them. Germline CDR1 SGHRS, CDR2 YFSETQ. The CDR3 runs to 15 residues. The CDR3 bases are TGCGCCAGCAGCTTAACAGGGTCTCTACGATACGAGCAGTACTTC. Translation: CASSLTGSLRYEQYF.

The chain carries TRBV6-1 and TRBJ1-2; D may be TRBD1 (6 bases). Germline V gene lookup returns CDR1 MNHNS and CDR2 SASEGT. Deletions cut 2 bases from V and 5 bases from J, with 9 bases between. This CDR3 contains 13 residues. The CDR3 nucleotides are TGTGCCAGCAGTGAACGACAGGATTATGGCTACACCTTC. Its translation: CASSERQDYGYTF.

The V gene is TRBV7-7, the J gene TRBJ2-7; 7 bases match TRBD1. The CDR3 has 15 amino acids. The germline V gene encodes CDR1 SSHAT and CDR2 FNYEAQ (reference sequence). V lost 5 bases, J lost 0 bases, and 7 bases stayed unmatched. The CDR3 nucleotides read TGTGCCAGCAGCCCCGGGACAGATAGCTCCTACGAGCAGTACTTC. Protein: CASSPGTDSSYEQYF.

V is TRBV27 and J is TRBJ2-2; D perhaps matches TRBD2 (6 bases). With 5 bases removed from V and 5 bases from J, the gap between germline ends came to 18 bases. The CDR3 sequence is 16 residues long. Germline V gives CDR1 MNHEY, CDR2 SMNVEV (reference sequence). The CDR3 region is CASSLGGGPRTGELFF. The DNA of the CDR3 is TGTGCCAGCAGTCTGGGGGGAGGCCCGAGGACCGGGGAGCTGTTTTTT.

This clone was seen only a few times. Other DNA sequences of this sample code for an identical CDR3. The CDR3 region has the DNA TGTGCCAGCAGACCCGACAGAGGCAATCAGCCCCAGCATTTT. Protein sequence: CASRPDRGNQPQHF. The chain combines TRBV6-5 with TRBJ1-5; possible D gene TRBD1, 5 bases. The CDR3 covers 14 residues. Trimming left V 6 bases short and J 2 bases short, with 11 bases between. Germline values: CDR1 MNHEY, CDR2 SVGAGI.

This clone was detected a few times. The J gene is TRBJ1-2, the V gene TRBV19, with a weak D call TRBD1 (5 bases). V was cut by 7 bases and J by 7 bases, with 19 bases left in between. There are 14 residues in the CDR3. CDR1 and CDR2 (germline): LNHDA, SQIVND (reference sequence). The CDR3 here is CASKIREPAAGYTF. The DNA for the CDR3 is TGTGCCAGTAAAATCAGGGAACCAGCGGCTGGCTACACCTTC.

CDR3 residues: CASSYSSRGNTEAFF. DNA of the CDR3: TGTGCCAGCAGTTACTCGAGCAGGGGGAACACTGAAGCTTTCTTT. This sequence joins TRBV6-5 and TRBJ1-1; weak D call: TRBD1 (6 bases). The V end was cut by 0 bases, the J end by 1 base, with 9 bases between. Per germline, CDR1 MNHEY and CDR2 SVGAGI. The CDR3 extends over 15 amino acids.

This chain uses TRBV7-9 with TRBJ2-1; 9 bases map to TRBD2. J lost 1 base, V lost 3 bases, and 13 bases had no gene match. Germline V gene data show CDR1 as SEHNR and CDR2 as FQNEAQ (reference sequence). The CDR3 runs to 19 residues. The CDR3 region has the DNA TGTGCCAGCAGCTTCTCGCCAAATAGCGGGAGAAGTTCCTACAATGAGCAGTTCTTC. Its translation: CASSFSPNSGRSSYNEQFF.